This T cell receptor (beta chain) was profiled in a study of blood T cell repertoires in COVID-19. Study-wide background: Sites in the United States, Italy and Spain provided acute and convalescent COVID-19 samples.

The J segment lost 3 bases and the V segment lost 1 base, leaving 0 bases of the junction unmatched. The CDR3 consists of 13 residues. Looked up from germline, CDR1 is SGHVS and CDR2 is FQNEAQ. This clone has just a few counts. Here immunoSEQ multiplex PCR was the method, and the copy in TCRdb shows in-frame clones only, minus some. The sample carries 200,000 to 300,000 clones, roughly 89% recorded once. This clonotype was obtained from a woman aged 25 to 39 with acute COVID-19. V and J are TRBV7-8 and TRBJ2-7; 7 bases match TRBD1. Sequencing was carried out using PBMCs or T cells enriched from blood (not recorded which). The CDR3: CASSLGTGYEQYF. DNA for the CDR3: TGTGCCAGCAGCTTAGGGACAGGCTACGAGCAGTACTTC.